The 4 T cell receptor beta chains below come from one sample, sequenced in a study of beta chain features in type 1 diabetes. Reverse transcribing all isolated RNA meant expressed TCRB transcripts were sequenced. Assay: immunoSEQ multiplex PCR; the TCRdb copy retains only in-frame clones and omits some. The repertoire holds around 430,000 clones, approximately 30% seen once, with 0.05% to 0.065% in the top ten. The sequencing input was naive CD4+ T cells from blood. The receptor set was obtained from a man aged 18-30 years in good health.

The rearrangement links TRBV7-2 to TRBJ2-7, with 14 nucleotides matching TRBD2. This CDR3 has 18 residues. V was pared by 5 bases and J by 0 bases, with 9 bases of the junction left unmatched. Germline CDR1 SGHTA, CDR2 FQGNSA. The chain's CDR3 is CASSQGLAGAFSSYEQYF. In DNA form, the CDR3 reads TGTGCCAGCAGCCAGGGACTAGCGGGAGCCTTCTCCTCCTACGAGCAGTACTTC.

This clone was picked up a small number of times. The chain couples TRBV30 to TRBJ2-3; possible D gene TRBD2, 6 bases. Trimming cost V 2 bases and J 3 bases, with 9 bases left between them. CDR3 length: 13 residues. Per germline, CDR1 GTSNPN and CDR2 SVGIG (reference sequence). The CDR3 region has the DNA TGTGCCTGGAGTCGGGGGAATACAGATACGCAGTATTTT. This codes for CAWSRGNTDTQYF.

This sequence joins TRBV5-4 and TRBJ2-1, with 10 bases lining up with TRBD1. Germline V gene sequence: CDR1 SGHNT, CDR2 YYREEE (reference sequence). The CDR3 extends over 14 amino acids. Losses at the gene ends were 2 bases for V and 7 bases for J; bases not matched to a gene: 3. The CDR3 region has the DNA TGTGCCAGCAGCTTCGGACAGGGGGTAAATGAGCAGTTCTTC. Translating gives CASSFGQGVNEQFF.

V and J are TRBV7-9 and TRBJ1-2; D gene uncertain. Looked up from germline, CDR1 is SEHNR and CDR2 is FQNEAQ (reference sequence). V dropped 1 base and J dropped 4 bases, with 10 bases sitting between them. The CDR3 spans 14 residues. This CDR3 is CASSLDSTFYGYTF. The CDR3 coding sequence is TGTGCCAGCAGCTTAGATTCGACCTTCTATGGCTACACCTTC.